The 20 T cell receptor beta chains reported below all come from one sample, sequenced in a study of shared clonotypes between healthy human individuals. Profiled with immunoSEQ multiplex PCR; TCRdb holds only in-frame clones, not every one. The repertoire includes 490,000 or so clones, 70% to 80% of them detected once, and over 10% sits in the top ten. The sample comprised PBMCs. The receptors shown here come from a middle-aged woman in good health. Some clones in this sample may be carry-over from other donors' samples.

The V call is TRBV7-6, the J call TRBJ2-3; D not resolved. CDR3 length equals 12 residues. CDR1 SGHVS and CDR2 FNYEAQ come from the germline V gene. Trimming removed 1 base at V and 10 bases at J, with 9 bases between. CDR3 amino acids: CASSLEVGAQYF. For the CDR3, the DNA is TGTGCCAGCAGCTTAGAAGTAGGTGCGCAGTATTTT.

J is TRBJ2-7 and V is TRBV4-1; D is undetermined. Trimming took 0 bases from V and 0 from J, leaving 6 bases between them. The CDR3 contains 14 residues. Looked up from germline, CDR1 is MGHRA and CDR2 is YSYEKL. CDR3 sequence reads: CASSQDGSSYEQYF. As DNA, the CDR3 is TGCGCCAGCAGCCAAGATGGCAGCTCCTACGAGCAGTACTTC.

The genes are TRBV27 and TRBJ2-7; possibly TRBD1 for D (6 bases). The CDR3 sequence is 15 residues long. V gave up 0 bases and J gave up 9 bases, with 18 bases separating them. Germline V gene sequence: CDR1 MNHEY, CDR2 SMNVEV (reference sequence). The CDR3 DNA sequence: TGTGCCAGCAGTTTATCCTCCGTGGGGGCCGGTGGGCAGTACTTC. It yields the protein CASSLSSVGAGGQYF.

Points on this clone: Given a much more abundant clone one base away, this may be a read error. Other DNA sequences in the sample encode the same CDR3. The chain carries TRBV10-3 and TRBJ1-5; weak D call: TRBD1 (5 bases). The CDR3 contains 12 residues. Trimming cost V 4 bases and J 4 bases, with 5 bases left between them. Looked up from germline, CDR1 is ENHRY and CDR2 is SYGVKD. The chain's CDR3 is CAISGGNQPQHF. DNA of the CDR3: TGTGCCATCAGTGGGGGGAATCAGCCCCAGCATTTT.

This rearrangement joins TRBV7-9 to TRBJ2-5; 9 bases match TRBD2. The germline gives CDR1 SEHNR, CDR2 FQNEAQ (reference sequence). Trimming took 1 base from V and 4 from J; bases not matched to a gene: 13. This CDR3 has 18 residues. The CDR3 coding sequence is TGTGCCAGCAGCTTAGATGGTCTAGCGGGAAACTACCCAGAGACCCAGTACTTC. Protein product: CASSLDGLAGNYPETQYF.

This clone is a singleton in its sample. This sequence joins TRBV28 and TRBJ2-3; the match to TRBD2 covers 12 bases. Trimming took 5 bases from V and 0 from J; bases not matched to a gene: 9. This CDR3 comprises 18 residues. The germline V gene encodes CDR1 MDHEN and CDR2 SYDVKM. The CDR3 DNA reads TGTGCCAGCAGTCGATTCCCCGGACTAGCGGGAAGCACAGATACGCAGTATTTT. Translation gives CASSRFPGLAGSTDTQYF.

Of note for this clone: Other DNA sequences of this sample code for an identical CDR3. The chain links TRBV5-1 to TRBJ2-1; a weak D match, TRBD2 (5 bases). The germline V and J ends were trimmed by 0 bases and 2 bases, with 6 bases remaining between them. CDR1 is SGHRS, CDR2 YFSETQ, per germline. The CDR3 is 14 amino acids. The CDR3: CASSLAGTYNEQFF. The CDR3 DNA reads TGCGCCAGCAGCTTGGCCGGGACCTACAATGAGCAGTTCTTC. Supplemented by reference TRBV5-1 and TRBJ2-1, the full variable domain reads KAGVTQTPRYLIKTRGQQVTLSCSPISGHRSVSWYQQTPGQGLQFLFEYFSETQRNKGNFPGRFSGRQFSNSRSEMNVSTLELGDSALYLCASSLAGTYNEQFFGPGTRLTVL.

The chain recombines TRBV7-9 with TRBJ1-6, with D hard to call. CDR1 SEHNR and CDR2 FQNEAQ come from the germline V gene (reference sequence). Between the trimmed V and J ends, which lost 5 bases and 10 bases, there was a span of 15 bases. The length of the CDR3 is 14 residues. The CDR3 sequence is CASSPDSTSSPLHF. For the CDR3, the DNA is TGTGCCAGCAGCCCCGACTCGACGAGCTCACCCCTCCACTTT. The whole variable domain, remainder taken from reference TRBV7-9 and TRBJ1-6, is DTGVSQNPRHKITKRGQNVTFRCDPISEHNRLYWYRQTLGQGPEFLTYFQNEAQLEKSRLLSDRFSAERPKGSFSTLEIQRTEQGDSAMYLCASSPDSTSSPLHFGNGTRLTVT.

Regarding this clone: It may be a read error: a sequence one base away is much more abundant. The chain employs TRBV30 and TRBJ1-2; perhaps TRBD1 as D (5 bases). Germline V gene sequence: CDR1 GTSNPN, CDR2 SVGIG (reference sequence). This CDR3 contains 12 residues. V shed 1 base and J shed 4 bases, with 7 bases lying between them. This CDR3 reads CAWSGGIYGYTF. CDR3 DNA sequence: TGTGCCTGGAGTGGGGGGATCTATGGCTACACCTTC.

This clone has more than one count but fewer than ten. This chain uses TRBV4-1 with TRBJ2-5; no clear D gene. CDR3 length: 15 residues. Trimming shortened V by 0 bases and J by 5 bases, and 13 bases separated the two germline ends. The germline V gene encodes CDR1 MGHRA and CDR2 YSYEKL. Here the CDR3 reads CASSQEIASKETQYF. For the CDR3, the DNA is TGCGCCAGCAGCCAAGAAATAGCATCCAAGGAGACCCAGTACTTC.

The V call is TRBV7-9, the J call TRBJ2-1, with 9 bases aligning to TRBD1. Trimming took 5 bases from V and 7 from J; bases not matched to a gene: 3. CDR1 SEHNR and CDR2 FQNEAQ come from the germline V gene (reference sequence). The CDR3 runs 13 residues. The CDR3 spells CASSPGQGNEQFF. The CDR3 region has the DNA TGTGCCAGCAGCCCGGGACAGGGAAATGAGCAGTTCTTC.

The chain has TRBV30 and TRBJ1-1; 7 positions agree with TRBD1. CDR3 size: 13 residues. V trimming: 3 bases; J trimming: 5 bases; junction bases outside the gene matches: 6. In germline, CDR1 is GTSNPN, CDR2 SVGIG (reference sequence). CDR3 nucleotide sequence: TGTGCCTGGAGGACCACAGGGGAGACTGAAGCTTTCTTT. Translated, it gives CAWRTTGETEAFF.

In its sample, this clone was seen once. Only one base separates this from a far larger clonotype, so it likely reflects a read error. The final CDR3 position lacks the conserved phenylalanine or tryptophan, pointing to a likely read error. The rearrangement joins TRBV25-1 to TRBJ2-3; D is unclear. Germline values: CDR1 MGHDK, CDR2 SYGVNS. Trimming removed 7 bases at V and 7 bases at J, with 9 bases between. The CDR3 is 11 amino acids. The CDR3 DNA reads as TGTGCCAGCACGCAGTCACATACGCAGTATCTT. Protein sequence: CASTQSHTQYL.

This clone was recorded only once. The CDR3 DNA is TGTGCCAGCAGTGTGCGACAGATTCCCTACGAGCAGTACTTC. Protein: CASSVRQIPYEQYF. This chain joins TRBV2 and TRBJ2-7; maybe TRBD1 (5 bases). The V end was cut by 4 bases, the J end by 2 bases, with 12 bases between. Germline-derived CDR1 and CDR2 are SNHLY and FYNNEI. The CDR3 is 14 amino acids.

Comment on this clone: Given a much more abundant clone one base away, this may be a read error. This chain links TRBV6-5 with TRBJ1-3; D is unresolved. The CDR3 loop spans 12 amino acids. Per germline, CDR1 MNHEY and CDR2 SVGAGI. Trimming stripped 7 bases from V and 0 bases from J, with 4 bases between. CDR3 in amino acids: CASTSSGNTIYF. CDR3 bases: TGTGCCAGCACCAGCTCTGGAAACACCATATATTTT.

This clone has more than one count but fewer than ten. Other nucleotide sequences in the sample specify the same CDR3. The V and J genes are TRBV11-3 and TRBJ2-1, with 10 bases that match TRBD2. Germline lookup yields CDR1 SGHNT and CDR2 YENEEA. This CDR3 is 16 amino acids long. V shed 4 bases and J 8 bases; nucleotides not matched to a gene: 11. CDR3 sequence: CASSSGTSGRVDEQFF. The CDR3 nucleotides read TGTGCCAGCAGCTCCGGGACCAGCGGGAGGGTCGATGAGCAGTTCTTC.

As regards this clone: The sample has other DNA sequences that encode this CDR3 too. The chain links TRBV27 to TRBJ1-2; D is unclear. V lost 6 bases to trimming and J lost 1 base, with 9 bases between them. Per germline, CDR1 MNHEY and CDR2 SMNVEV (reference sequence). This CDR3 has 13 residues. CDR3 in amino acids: CASRGTVNYGYTF. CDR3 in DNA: TGTGCCAGCAGGGGCACAGTTAACTATGGCTACACCTTC.

The chain's CDR3 is CASSPEIGLGQETQYF. Written as DNA, the CDR3 is TGTGCCAGCAGTCCAGAGATCGGTTTGGGCCAAGAGACCCAGTACTTC. V gene TRBV28 combines with J gene TRBJ2-5; D is unresolved. The CDR3 consists of 16 residues. Germline loops: CDR1 MDHEN, CDR2 SYDVKM. The germline V and J ends were trimmed by 5 bases and 1 base, with 17 bases remaining between them.

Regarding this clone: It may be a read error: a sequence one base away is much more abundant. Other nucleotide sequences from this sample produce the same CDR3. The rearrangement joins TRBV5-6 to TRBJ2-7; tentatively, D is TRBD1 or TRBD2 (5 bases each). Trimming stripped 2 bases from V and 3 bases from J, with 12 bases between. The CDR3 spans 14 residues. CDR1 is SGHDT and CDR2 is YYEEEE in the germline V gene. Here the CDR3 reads CASSLGTSVYEQYF. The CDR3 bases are TGTGCCAGCAGCTTAGGGACCAGCGTCTACGAGCAGTACTTC.

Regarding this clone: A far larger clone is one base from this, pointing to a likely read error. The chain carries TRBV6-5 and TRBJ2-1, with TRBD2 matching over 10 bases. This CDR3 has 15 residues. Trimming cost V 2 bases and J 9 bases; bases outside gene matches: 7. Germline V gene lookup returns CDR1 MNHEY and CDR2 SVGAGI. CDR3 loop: CASSYGLAAWSEQFF. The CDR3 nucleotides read TGTGCCAGCAGTTACGGACTAGCGGCGTGGAGTGAGCAGTTCTTC.